The source of this TCR beta chain is a study of identical twins. TCRdb used MiXCR to reprocess the 5' RACE reads, holding one entry per CDR3 protein. The sample has about 700,000 distinct CDR3 sequences; approximately 6% are singletons. This clonotype has a handful of counts. Its matching antigen is unknown. Study conclusions and caveats: Part of the zero-insertion signal could reflect confounding by invariant MAIT and iNKT cells.

The V and J ends lost 0 bases and 5 bases respectively, with 13 bases between them. The CDR3 is 15 residues long. Germline V gene data show CDR1 as SGHDN and CDR2 as FVKESK. The source of this sequence is a man aged 18 to 30 in good health. Sample: naive T cells sorted from blood. This chain joins TRBV14 and TRBJ2-5; D is perhaps TRBD2 (5 bases). The CDR3 DNA reads TGTGCCAGCAGCCAAGAAATCGGGGTCGGGGAGACCCAGTACTTC. Amino acids: CASSQEIGVGETQYF. Variable domain in full (rest from reference TRBV14 and TRBJ2-5): EAGVTQFPSHSVIEKGQTVTLRCDPISGHDNLYWYRRVMGKEIKFLLHFVKESKQDESGMPNNRFLAERTGGTYSTLKVQPAELEDSGVYFCASSQEIGVGETQYFGPGTRLLVL.